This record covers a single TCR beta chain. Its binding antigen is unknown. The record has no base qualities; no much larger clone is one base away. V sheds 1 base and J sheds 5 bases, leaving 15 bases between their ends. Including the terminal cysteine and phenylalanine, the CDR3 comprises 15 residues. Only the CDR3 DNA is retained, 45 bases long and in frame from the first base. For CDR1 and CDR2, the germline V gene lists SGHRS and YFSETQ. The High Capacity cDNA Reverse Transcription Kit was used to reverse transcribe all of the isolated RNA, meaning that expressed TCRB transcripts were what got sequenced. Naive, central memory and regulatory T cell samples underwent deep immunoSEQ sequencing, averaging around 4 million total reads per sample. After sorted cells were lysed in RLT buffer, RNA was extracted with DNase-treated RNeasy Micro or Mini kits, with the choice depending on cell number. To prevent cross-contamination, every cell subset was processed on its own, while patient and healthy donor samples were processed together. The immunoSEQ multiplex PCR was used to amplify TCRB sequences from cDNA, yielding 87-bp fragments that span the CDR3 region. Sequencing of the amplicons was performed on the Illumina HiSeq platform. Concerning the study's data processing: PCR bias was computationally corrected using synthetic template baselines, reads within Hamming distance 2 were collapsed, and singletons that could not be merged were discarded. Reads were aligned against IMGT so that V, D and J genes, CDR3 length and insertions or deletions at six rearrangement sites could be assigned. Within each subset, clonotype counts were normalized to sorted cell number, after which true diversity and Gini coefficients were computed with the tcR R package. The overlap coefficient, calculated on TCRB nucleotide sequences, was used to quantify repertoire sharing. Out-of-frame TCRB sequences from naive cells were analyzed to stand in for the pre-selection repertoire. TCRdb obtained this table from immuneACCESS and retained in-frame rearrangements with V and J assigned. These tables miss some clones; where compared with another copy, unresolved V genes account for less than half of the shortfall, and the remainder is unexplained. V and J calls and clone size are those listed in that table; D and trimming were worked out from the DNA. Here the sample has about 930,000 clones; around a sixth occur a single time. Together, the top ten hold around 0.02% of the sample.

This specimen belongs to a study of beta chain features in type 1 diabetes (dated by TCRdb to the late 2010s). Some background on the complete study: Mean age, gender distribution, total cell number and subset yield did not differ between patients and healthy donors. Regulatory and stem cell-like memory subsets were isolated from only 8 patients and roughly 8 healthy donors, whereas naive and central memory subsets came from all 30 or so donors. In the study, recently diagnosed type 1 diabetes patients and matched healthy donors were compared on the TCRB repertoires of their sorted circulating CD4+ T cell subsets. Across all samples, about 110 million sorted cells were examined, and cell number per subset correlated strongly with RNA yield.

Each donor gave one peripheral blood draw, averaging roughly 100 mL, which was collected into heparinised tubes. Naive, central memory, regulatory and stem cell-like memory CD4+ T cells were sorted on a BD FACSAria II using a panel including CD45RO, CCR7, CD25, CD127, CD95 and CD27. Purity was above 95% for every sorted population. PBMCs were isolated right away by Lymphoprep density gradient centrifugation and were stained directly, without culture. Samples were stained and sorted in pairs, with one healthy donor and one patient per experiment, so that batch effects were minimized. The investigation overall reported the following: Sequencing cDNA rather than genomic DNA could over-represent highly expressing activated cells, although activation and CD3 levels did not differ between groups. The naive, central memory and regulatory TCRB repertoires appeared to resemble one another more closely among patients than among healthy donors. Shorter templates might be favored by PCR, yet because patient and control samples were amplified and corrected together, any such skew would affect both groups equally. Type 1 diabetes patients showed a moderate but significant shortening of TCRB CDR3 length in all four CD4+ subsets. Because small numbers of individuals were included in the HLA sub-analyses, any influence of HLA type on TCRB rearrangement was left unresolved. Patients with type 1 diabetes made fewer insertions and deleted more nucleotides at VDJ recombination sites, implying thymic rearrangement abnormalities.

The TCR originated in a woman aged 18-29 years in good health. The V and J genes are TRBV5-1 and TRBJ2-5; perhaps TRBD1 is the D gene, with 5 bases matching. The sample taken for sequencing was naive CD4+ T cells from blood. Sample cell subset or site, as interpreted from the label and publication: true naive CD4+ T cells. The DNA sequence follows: TGCGCCAGCAGCTTGAGGGGTGGTAATTGGGAGACCCAGTACTTC. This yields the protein CASSLRGGNWETQYF.